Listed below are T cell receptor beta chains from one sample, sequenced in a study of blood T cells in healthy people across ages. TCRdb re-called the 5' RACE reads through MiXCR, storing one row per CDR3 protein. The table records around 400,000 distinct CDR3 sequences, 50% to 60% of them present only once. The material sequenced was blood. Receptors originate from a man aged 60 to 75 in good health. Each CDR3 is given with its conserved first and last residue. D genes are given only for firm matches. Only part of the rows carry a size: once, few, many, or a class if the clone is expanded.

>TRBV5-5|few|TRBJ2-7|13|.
CASSLLTGYEQYF
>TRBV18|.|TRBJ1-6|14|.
CASSRQANNSPLHF
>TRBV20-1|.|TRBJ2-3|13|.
CSASRTATDTQYF
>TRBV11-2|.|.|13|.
CASSLDTAETQYF
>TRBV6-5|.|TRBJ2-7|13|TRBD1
CASSYSWDRQRYF
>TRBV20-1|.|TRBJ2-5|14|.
CSPLLGAVGETQYF
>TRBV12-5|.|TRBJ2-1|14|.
CASGLRPYRDEQFF
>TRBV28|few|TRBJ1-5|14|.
CASSSGAGNQPQHF
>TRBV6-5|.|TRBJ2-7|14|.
CASKRAVGGYEQYF
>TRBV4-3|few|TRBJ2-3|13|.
CASSQDTLGTQYF
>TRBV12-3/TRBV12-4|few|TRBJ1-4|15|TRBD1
CASSSQQGISEKLFF
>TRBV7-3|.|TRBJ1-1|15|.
CASSLTLGGVTEAFF
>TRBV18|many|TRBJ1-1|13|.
CASSPQGNTEAFF
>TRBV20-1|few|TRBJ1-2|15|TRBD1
CSARGGQGQYYGYTF
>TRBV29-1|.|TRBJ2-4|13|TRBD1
CSVSRTGHWEQYF
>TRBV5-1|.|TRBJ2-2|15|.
CASSFMARRTGELFF
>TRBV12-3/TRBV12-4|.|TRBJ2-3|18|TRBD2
CASSHGLAGRLTTGTQYF
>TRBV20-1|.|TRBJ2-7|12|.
CSATKGSYEQYF
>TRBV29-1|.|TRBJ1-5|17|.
CSVEVPSVGRALEPQHF
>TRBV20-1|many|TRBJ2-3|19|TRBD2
CSAAGIRTSGSVRTDTQYF
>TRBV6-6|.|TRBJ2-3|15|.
CASSYSGRVTDTQYF
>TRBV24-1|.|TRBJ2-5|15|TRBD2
CATSVALAGVNEQYF
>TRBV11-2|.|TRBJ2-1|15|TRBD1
CASSLERQGMNEQFF
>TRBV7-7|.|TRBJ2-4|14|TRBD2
CASSPSGSSNIQYF
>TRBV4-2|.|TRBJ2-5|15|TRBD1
CASCHSDDRGETQYF
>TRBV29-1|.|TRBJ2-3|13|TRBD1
CSFEQGAGDTQYF
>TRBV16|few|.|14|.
CASSQSKAGNEQYF
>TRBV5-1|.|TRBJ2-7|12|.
CASSLTPGPQYF
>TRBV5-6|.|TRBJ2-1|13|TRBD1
CASSLTGVNEQFF
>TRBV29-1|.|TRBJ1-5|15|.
CSAEIGGGSNQPQHF
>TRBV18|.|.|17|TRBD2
CASSPLGLAGRPDEQYF
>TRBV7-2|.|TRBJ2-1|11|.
CVSRVGNEQFF
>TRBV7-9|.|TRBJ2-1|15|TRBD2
CASSPQLAGLNEQFF
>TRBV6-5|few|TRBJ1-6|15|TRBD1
CASSYLTGGYSPLHF
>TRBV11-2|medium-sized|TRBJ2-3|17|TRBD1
CASRQGDLAARTDTQYF
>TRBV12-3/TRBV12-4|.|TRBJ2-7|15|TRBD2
CASTPQGGGAYEQYF
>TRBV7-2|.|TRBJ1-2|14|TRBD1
CASSTGQRASGYTF
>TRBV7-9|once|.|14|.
CASSVVDSRETQYF